Shown below are 9 T cell receptor beta chains from a single sample sequenced in a study of blood T cell repertoires in COVID-19. Produced via immunoSEQ multiplex PCR; TCRdb's table is partial and in-frame only. This repertoire shows approximately 300,000 clones, about nine tenths found once; its top ten account for about 11%. Sequencing used peripheral blood. The receptors here all came from a woman aged 30 to 39 with COVID-19, enrolled during active disease.

The chain joins TRBV5-1 to TRBJ2-7, with 11 bases matching TRBD2. Trimming cost V 5 bases and J 5 bases; bases outside gene matches: 6. Germline V gene lookup returns CDR1 SGHRS and CDR2 YFSETQ. The CDR3 consists of 14 residues. The DNA for the CDR3 is TGCGCCAGCAGACGCACTAGCGGGAGCAACGAGCAGTACTTC. Encoded protein: CASRRTSGSNEQYF.

The chain couples TRBV19 to TRBJ2-7; the D is unclear. With 5 bases removed from V and 1 base from J, the gap between germline ends came to 3 bases. CDR3 length: 11 amino acids. Looked up from germline, CDR1 is LNHDA and CDR2 is SQIVND (reference sequence). As DNA, the CDR3 is TGTGCCAGTAGTGCGTCCTACGAGCAGTACTTC. Its protein product is CASSASYEQYF.

This chain connects TRBV4-1 to TRBJ1-5, with D tentatively TRBD1 (6 bases). V dropped 3 bases and J dropped 0 bases, with 9 bases sitting between them. The length of the CDR3 is 15 residues. Germline V CDR1 and CDR2: MGHRA, YSYEKL. The CDR3 nucleotides read TGCGCCAGCAGCCACGCGACAGGTAGCAATCAGCCCCAGCATTTT. Protein: CASSHATGSNQPQHF.

The chain couples TRBV3-1 (or the pseudogene TRBV3-2) to TRBJ2-1; 11 bases agree with TRBD2. The CDR3 has 14 amino acids. Germline trimming cut 5 bases from V and 7 bases from J; bases unmatched to any gene: 4. Germline CDR1 is LGHDT and CDR2 is YNNKEL (reference sequence). The CDR3 protein is CASSISGRDNEQFF. CDR3 nucleotide sequence: TGTGCCAGCAGCATTAGCGGGAGGGATAATGAGCAGTTCTTC.

The rearrangement uses TRBV5-1 and TRBJ2-5; 9 nucleotides line up with TRBD2. The CDR3 spans 17 residues. CDR1 and CDR2 (germline): SGHRS, YFSETQ. V trimming: 0 bases; J trimming: 2 bases; junction bases outside the gene matches: 8. The CDR3 sequence is CASSLESSGKRQETQYF. The DNA for the CDR3 is TGCGCCAGCAGCTTGGAGTCTAGCGGGAAACGGCAAGAGACCCAGTACTTC.

V is TRBV2 and J is TRBJ1-1, with D perhaps matching TRBD1 (6 bases). From germline, CDR1 is SNHLY and CDR2 FYNNEI. Trimming took off 7 bases at V and 6 bases at J, with 18 bases between the two ends. This CDR3 contains 14 residues. CDR3 residues: CASTTRGGPAEAFF. The CDR3 nucleotides are TGTGCCAGCACCACACGCGGGGGGCCCGCTGAAGCTTTCTTT.

This chain uses TRBV13 with TRBJ2-7; weak D call: TRBD1 (6 bases). This CDR3 contains 15 residues. V lost 10 bases and J lost 2, with 21 bases in between. The V gene's germline CDR1 is PRHDT and CDR2 FYEKMQ (reference sequence). CDR3 sequence (DNA): TGTGCCACCGCTTCCGTTGGACAGCTAACCTACGAGCAGTACTTC. Translation: CATASVGQLTYEQYF.

The chain combines TRBV10-3 with TRBJ2-2; D not resolved. V lost 2 bases and J lost 1, with 8 bases in between. Germline V gene sequence: CDR1 ENHRY, CDR2 SYGVKD. There are 15 residues in the CDR3. The CDR3 nucleotides are TGTGCCATCAGTGAGGCCCAGGTGAACACCGGGGAGCTGTTTTTT. This encodes CAISEAQVNTGELFF.

The V and J genes are TRBV10-1 and TRBJ1-4; D is unresolved. This CDR3 comprises 14 residues. Trimming stripped 8 bases from V and 7 bases from J, with 17 bases between. Per germline, CDR1 WNHNN and CDR2 SYGVQD (reference sequence). CDR3 DNA: TGCGCCAGCTCATCGGGGAGCACGGGTGAAAAACTGTTTTTT. The encoded protein is CASSSGSTGEKLFF.